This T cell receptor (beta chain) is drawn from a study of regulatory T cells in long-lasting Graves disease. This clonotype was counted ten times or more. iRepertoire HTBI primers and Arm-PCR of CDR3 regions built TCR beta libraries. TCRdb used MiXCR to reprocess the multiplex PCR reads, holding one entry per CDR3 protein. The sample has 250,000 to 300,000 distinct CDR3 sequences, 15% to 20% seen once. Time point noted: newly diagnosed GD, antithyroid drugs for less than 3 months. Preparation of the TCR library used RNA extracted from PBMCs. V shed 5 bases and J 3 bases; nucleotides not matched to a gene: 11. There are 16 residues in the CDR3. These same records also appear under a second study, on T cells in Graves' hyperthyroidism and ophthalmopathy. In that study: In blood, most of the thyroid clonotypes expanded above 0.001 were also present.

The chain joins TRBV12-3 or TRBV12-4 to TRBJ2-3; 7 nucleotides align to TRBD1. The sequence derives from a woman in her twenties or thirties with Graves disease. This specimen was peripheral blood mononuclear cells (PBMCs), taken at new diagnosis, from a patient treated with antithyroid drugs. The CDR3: CASSTQTGFATDTQYF. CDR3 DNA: TGTGCCAGCAGTACCCAGACAGGGTTCGCGACAGATACGCAGTATTTT.